A selection of T cell receptor beta chains follows, all from one sample in a study of tumor T cells in aggressive B-cell lymphoma. Libraries were prepared by immunoSEQ multiplex PCR; TCRdb keeps only in-frame clonotypes and omits some of them. The table includes around 3,300 clones, approximately 86% detected once. Input material: tumor tissue. Source of these receptors: an adult with diffuse large B cell lymphoma. Both conserved end residues are part of each CDR3. Each record gives: D gene, J gene, clone size, V gene, CDR3 length, CDR3 protein, CDR3 DNA. A D gene is named only where the DNA matches it firmly. Size values are once, few and many counts, or a class for expanded clones, and some rows have none.

TRBD2 | TRBJ2-7 | NA | TRBV11-3 | 14 | CASSSGTSGAEKYF | TGTGCCAGCAGCTCCGGGACTAGCGGGGCAGAGAAGTACTTC
NA | TRBJ2-7 | NA | TRBV7-2 | 15 | CASSLGGGGRYEQYF | TGTGCCAGCAGTTTAGGGGGCGGGGGCCGCTACGAGCAGTACTTC
TRBD1 | TRBJ1-4 | NA | TRBV7-8 | 15 | CASSLGGTGDEKLFF | TGTGCCAGCAGCCTCGGCGGGACAGGTGATGAAAAACTGTTTTTT
TRBD2 | TRBJ2-3 | NA | TRBV27 | 14 | CASSKAGGADTQYF | TGTGCCAGCAGTAAAGCGGGAGGGGCAGATACGCAGTATTTT
NA | TRBJ1-1 | once | TRBV7-2 | 14 | CASSLFRGNAEAFF | TGTGCCAGCAGCTTATTTCGGGGGAATGCTGAAGCTTTCTTT
NA | TRBJ2-5 | NA | TRBV30 | 12 | CAWSTQSETQYF | TGTGCCTGGAGTACCCAGTCAGAGACCCAGTACTTC
NA | TRBJ2-1 | NA | TRBV5-5 | 13 | CASSFGGGGEQFF | TGTGCCAGCAGCTTTGGGGGGGGCGGGGAGCAGTTCTTC
TRBD1 | TRBJ1-2 | NA | TRBV27 | 15 | CASSLFYRGGYGYTF | TGTGCCAGCAGTTTATTCTACAGGGGGGGCTATGGCTACACCTTC
TRBD2 | TRBJ2-1 | NA | TRBV4-2 | 16 | CASSPTWRGRYNEQFF | TGTGCCAGCAGCCCCACCTGGCGCGGGAGGTACAATGAGCAGTTCTTC
NA | TRBJ1-4 | NA | TRBV5-4 | 17 | CASSSADNGGANEKLFF | TGTGCCAGCAGCAGCGCCGACAACGGAGGAGCTAATGAAAAACTGTTTTTT
NA | TRBJ1-3 | NA | TRBV7-9 | 15 | CASSSPLSSGNTIYF | TGTGCCAGCAGCTCCCCCCTTAGCTCTGGAAACACCATATATTTT
NA | TRBJ1-3 | NA | TRBV30 | 13 | CACPRVTGNTIYF | TGTGCCTGCCCTCGGGTGACTGGAAACACCATATATTTT
TRBD2 | TRBJ2-7 | NA | TRBV15 | 13 | CATRVAGSYEQYF | TGTGCCACCAGGGTAGCGGGCTCCTACGAGCAGTACTTC
NA | TRBJ2-3 | NA | TRBV9 | 14 | CASSVDSGADTQYF | TGTGCCAGCAGCGTGGATAGCGGTGCAGATACGCAGTATTTT
NA | TRBJ2-1 | NA | TRBV5-6 | 16 | CASSLIPTGVVHEQFF | TGTGCCAGCAGCCTAATCCCGACTGGAGTCGTCCATGAGCAGTTCTTC
NA | TRBJ2-1 | NA | TRBV7-9 | 11 | CASRGGLEQFF | TGTGCCAGCAGGGGGGGGCTTGAGCAGTTCTTC
NA | TRBJ2-3 | NA | TRBV9 | 15 | CASSVGRRGTDTQYF | TGTGCCAGCAGCGTAGGGAGGAGGGGCACAGATACGCAGTATTTT
NA | TRBJ1-1 | NA | TRBV9 | 14 | CASSYRATSGEAFF | TGTGCCAGCAGCTACAGGGCCACCTCGGGTGAAGCTTTCTTT
NA | TRBJ2-7 | NA | TRBV2 | 14 | CASKAQGPTYEQYF | TGTGCCAGCAAGGCCCAGGGGCCGACCTACGAGCAGTACTTC
TRBD2 | TRBJ2-5 | NA | TRBV5-3 | 21 | CARSLPKSSGADRCVRETQYF | TGTGCCAGAAGCTTGCCCAAGAGTAGCGGGGCTGACCGTTGTGTTAGGGAGACCCAGTACTTC
TRBD2 | TRBJ2-3 | NA | TRBV2 | 15 | CASSLSGRVSDTQYF | TGTGCCAGCAGTTTAAGCGGGAGAGTATCAGATACGCAGTATTTT
TRBD2 | TRBJ2-7 | NA | TRBV2 | 19 | CASSDPYIPGLAASYEQYF | TGTGCCAGCAGTGATCCCTATATCCCCGGACTAGCGGCATCCTACGAGCAGTACTTC
TRBD2 | TRBJ2-1 | NA | TRBV19 | 15 | CASSISREGYNEQFF | TGTGCCAGTAGTATATCGCGGGAGGGGTACAATGAGCAGTTCTTC
NA | TRBJ1-5 | NA | TRBV19 | 14 | CASSPGTLNQPQHF | TGTGCCAGTAGCCCAGGGACTTTGAATCAGCCCCAGCATTTT
TRBD1 | TRBJ1-1 | NA | TRBV5-4 | 14 | CASSLQTGGTEAFF | TGTGCCAGCAGCTTGCAGACAGGGGGAACTGAAGCTTTCTTT
NA | TRBJ1-5 | NA | TRBV28 | 16 | CASSLEIALRGQPQHF | TGTGCCAGCAGTTTAGAGATAGCTTTAAGGGGCCAGCCCCAGCATTTT
TRBD1 | TRBJ2-5 | NA | TRBV7-9 | 15 | CASSRGDRGAETQYF | TGTGCCAGCAGTAGAGGGGACAGAGGGGCAGAGACCCAGTACTTC
NA | TRBJ2-3 | NA | TRBV11-3 | 13 | CASSFGDSGSQYF | TGTGCCAGCAGCTTTGGGGATAGCGGCTCGCAGTATTTT
NA | TRBJ1-6 | NA | TRBV10-3 | 13 | CAISETENSPLHF | TGTGCCATCAGTGAGACGGAGAATTCACCCCTCCACTTT
NA | TRBJ1-2 | NA | TRBV9 | 15 | CASSVDGGKDYGYTF | TGTGCCAGCAGCGTAGATGGAGGGAAGGACTATGGCTACACCTTC
TRBD2 | TRBJ2-5 | once | TRBV5-4 | 15 | CASSLKAGGGETQYF | TGTGCCAGCAGCTTAAAAGCGGGAGGGGGTGAGACCCAGTACTTC
TRBD2 | TRBJ2-7 | NA | TRBV4-3 | 14 | CASSLRLAAYEQYF | TGCGCCAGCAGCTTACGACTAGCGGCTTACGAGCAGTACTTT
TRBD1 | TRBJ1-2 | NA | TRBV2 | 15 | CASSADLTGGPIGTF | TGTGCCAGCAGTGCCGACTTGACAGGGGGCCCCATTGGCACCTTC
NA | TRBJ1-1 | NA | TRBV4-2 | 16 | CASSQEEGRQNTEAFF | TGTGCCAGCAGCCAAGAAGAGGGAAGGCAGAACACTGAAGCTTTCTTT
NA | TRBJ2-3 | hyperexpanded | TRBV19 | 13 | CASSGSVTDTQYF | TGTGCCAGTAGCGGGAGTGTCACAGATACGCAGTATTTT
NA | TRBJ1-2 | NA | TRBV6-5 | 15 | CASSPGFGPFYGYTF | TGTGCCAGCAGCCCCGGGTTTGGTCCCTTCTATGGCTACACCTTC
NA | TRBJ1-3 | NA | TRBV4-3 | 15 | CASSQDLGGGNTIYF | TGCGCCAGCAGCCAAGATCTAGGGGGAGGAAACACCATATATTTT
NA | TRBJ2-5 | NA | TRBV9 | 14 | CASSVVAGGGTQYF | TGTGCCAGCAGCGTAGTTGCTGGGGGAGGCACCCAGTACTTC
NA | TRBJ2-1 | NA | TRBV13 | 15 | CASSSAGGKRDEQFF | TGTGCCAGCAGCTCGGCTGGCGGGAAACGGGATGAGCAGTTCTTC
NA | TRBJ1-5 | NA | TRBV6-6 | 15 | CASSYVRGGEKPQHF | TGTGCCAGCAGTTACGTCCGCGGGGGGGAAAAGCCCCAGCATTTT
NA | TRBJ1-1 | large | TRBV19 | 13 | CASSTWGGTEAFF | TGTGCCAGTAGTACCTGGGGGGGAACTGAAGCTTTCTTT
TRBD2 | TRBJ2-1 | NA | TRBV6-5 | 16 | CASSYDLAGGYNEQFF | TGTGCCAGCAGTTACGATCTAGCGGGAGGGTACAATGAGCAGTTCTTC
TRBD2 | TRBJ2-1 | NA | TRBV4-1 | 14 | CASGAGSSYNEQFF | TGCGCCAGCGGAGCGGGGAGCTCCTACAATGAGCAGTTCTTC
TRBD2 | TRBJ2-5 | once | TRBV27 | 15 | CASSFGTSGQETQYF | TGTGCCAGCAGTTTTGGGACTAGCGGACAAGAGACCCAGTACTTC
NA | TRBJ1-4 | NA | TRBV15 | 13 | CATRAATNEKLFF | TGTGCCACCAGGGCTGCAACTAATGAAAAACTGTTTTTT